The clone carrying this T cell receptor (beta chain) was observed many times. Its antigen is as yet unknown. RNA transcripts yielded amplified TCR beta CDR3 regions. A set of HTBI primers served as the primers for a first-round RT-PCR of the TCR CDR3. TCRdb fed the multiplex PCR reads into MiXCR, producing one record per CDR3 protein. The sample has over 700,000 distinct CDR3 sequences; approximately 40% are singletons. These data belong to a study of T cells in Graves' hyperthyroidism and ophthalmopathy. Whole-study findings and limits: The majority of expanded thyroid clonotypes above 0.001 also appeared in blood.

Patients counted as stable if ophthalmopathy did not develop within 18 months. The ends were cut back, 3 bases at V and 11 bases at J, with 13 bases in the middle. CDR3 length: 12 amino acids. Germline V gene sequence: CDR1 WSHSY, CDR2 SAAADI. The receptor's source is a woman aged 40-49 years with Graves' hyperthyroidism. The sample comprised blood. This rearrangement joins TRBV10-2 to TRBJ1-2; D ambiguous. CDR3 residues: CASSEDGRLYTF. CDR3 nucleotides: TGCGCCAGCAGTGAAGACGGCCGGCTTTACACCTTC.